This T cell receptor beta chain was captured in a study of beta chain features in type 1 diabetes. Study-level points and caveats: The study found moderately but significantly shorter TCRB CDR3s in all four CD4+ subsets of Type 1 diabetes patients. Compared with healthy donors, patients appeared to share more similar naive, central memory and regulatory TCRB repertoires.

Every bit of the isolated RNA underwent reverse transcription, so sequencing read expressed TCRB transcripts. Profiled with immunoSEQ multiplex PCR; TCRdb holds only in-frame clones, not every one. The sample contains about 340,000 clones, about 13% of which appear only once. To note about this clone: What it binds is unknown.

Trimming removed 4 bases from V and 0 bases from J, with 14 bases in between. Germline CDR1 and CDR2: SGHTA and FQGTGA. CDR3 length: 16 residues. Specimen: naive CD4+ T cells from blood. This chain uses TRBV7-3 with TRBJ2-3; a weak D match, TRBD2 (5 bases). This receptor was taken from a woman between 18 and 29 years old with type 1 diabetes. CDR3 residues: CASSSGLGGSTDTQYF. In nucleotides, the CDR3 is TGTGCCAGCAGCTCTGGGCTCGGCGGGAGCACAGATACGCAGTATTTT.